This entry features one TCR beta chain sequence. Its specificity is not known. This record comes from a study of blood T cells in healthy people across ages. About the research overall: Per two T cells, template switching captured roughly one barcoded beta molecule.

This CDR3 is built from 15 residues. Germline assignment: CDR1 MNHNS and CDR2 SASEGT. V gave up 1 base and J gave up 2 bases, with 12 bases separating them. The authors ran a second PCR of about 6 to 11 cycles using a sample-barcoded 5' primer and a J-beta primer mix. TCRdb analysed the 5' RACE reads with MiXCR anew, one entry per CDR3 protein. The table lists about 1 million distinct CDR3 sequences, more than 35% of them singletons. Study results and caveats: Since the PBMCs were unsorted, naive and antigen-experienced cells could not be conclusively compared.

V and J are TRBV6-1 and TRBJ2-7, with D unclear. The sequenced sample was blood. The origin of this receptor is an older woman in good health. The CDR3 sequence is CASSEVVGRTYEQYF. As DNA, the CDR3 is TGTGCCAGCAGTGAAGTGGTCGGAAGAACCTACGAGCAGTACTTC.